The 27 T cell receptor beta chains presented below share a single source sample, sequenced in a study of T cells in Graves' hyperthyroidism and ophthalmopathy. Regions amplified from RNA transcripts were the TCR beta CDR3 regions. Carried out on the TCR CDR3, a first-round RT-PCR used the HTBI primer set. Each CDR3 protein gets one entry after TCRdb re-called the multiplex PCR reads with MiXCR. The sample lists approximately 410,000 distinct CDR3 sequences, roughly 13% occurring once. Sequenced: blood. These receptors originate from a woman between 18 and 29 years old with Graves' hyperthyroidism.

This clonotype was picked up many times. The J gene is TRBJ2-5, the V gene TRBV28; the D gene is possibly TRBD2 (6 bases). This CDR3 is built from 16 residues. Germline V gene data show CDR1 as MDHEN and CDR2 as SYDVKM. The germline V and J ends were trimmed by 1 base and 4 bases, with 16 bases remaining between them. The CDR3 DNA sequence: TGTGCCAGCAGTTTATTTTCGGGTGGAGCGGGAGAGACCCAGTACTTC. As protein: CASSLFSGGAGETQYF.

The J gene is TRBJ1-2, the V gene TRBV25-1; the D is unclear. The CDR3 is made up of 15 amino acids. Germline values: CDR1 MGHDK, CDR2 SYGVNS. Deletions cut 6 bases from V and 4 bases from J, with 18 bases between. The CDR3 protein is CASSPPEGQGYGYTF. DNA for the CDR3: TGTGCCAGCAGCCCCCCCGAGGGTCAAGGCTATGGCTACACCTTC.

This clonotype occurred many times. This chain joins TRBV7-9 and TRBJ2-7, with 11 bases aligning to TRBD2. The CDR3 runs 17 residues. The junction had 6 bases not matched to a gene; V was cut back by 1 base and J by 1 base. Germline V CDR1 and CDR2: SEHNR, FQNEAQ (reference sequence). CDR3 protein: CASSLGRGLAASYEQYF. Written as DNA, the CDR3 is TGTGCCAGCAGCTTAGGTAGGGGACTAGCGGCGTCCTACGAGCAGTACTTC.

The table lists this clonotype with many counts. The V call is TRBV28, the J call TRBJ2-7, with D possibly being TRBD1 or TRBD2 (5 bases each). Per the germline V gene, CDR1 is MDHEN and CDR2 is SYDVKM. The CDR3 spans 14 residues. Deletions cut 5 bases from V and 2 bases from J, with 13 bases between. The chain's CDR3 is CASSPDWGPYEQYF. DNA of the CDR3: TGTGCCAGCAGTCCCGACTGGGGACCCTACGAGCAGTACTTC.

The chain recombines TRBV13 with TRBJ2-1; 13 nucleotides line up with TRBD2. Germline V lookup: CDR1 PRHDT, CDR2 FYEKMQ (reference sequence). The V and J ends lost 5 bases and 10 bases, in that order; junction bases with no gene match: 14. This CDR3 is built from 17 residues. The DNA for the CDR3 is TGTGCCAGCAGCGTATCGTCTGGACTAGCGGGAGAACGGGAGCAGTTCTTC. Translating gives CASSVSSGLAGEREQFF. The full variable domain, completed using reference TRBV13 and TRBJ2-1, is AAGVIQSPRHLIKEKRETATLKCYPIPRHDTVYWYQQGPGQDPQFLISFYEKMQSDKGSIPDRFSAQQFSDYHSELNMSSLELGDSALYFCASSVSSGLAGEREQFFGPGTRLTVL.

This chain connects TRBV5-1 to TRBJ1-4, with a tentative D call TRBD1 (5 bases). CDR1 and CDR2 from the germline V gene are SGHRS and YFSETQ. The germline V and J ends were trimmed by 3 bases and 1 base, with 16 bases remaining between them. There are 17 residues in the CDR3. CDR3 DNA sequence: TGCGCCAGCAGCTCCGGGCGGCAGACAGTAACTAATGAAAAACTGTTTTTT. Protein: CASSSGRQTVTNEKLFF.

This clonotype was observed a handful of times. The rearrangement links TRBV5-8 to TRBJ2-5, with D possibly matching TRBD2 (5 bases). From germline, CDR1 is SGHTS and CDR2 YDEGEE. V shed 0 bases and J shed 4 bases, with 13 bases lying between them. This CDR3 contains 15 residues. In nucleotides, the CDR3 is TGTGCCAGCAGCTTGGGTTCGGGGATGGGAGAGACCCAGTACTTC. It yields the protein CASSLGSGMGETQYF.

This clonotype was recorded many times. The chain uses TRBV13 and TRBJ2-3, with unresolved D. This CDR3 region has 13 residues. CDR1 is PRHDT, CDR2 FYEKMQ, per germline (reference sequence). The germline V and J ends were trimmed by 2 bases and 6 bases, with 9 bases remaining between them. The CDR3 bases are TGTGCCAGCAGCTTACAGTCTCCGGATACGCAGTATTTT. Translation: CASSLQSPDTQYF.

CDR3 nucleotide sequence: TGCGCCAGCAGCTTGGGGTTTCCGGGACAGACCTACGAGCAGTACTTC. It translates to CASSLGFPGQTYEQYF. The J gene is TRBJ2-7, the V gene TRBV4-1; 7 bases map to TRBD1. The CDR3 is 16 amino acids. CDR1 MGHRA and CDR2 YSYEKL come from the germline V gene. Losses at the gene ends were 5 bases for V and 2 bases for J; bases not matched to a gene: 12.

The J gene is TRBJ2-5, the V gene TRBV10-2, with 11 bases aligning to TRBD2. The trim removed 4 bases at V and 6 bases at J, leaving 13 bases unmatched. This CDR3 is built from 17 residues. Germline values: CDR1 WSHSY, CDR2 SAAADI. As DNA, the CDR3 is TGCGCCAGCAGTGGCCCGGGACTAGCGGCGAGGGGGAAGACCCAGTACTTC. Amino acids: CASSGPGLAARGKTQYF.

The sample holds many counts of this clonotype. The CDR3 DNA is TGTGCCAGCAGCTCCCCGGACAGTGGAGACACTGAAGCTTTCTTT. Its translation is CASSSPDSGDTEAFF. The chain carries TRBV7-8 and TRBJ1-1; possibly TRBD1 for D (6 bases). Germline V gene data show CDR1 as SGHVS and CDR2 as FQNEAQ. Trimming took 4 bases from V and 3 from J, leaving 15 bases between them. The CDR3 is 15 amino acids.

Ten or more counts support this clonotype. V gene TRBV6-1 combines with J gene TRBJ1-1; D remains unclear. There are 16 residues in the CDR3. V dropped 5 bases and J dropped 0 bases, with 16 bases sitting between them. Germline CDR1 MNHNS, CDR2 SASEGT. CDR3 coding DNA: TGTGCCAGCAGTCTAGACGGCAACTATATGAACACTGAAGCTTTCTTT. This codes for CASSLDGNYMNTEAFF.

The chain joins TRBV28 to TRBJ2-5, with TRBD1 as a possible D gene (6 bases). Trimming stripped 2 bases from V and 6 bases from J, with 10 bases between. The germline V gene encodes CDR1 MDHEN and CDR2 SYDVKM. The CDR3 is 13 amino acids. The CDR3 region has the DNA TGTGCCAGCAGTTTAATTAGGGGGAAGACCCAGTACTTC. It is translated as CASSLIRGKTQYF.

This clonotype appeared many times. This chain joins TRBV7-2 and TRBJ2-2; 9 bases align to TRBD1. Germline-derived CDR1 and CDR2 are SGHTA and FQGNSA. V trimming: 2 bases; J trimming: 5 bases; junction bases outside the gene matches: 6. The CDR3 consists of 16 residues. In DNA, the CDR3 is TGTGCCAGCAGCTTAAGGACAGGGGAGAAAACCGGGGAGCTGTTTTTT. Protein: CASSLRTGEKTGELFF.

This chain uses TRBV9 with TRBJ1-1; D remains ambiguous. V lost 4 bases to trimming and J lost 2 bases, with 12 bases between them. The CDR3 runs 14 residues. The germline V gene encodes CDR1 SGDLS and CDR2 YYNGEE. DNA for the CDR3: TGTGCCAGCAGCACCCGAGTGTTTAACACTGAAGCTTTCTTT. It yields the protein CASSTRVFNTEAFF.

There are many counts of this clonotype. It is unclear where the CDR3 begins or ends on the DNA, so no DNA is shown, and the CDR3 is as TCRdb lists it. The CDR3 is CASSFQVSGELFF. J is TRBJ2-2 and V is TRBV28. Germline V gene lookup returns CDR1 MDHEN and CDR2 SYDVKM. Inclusive of both ends, the CDR3 amounts to 13 amino acids.

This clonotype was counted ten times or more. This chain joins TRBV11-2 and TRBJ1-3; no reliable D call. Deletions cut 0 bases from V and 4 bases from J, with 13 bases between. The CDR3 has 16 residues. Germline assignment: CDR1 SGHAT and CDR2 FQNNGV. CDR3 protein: CASSLELQRRGNTIYF. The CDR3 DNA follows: TGTGCCAGCAGCTTAGAGTTGCAGAGAAGGGGAAACACCATATATTTT.

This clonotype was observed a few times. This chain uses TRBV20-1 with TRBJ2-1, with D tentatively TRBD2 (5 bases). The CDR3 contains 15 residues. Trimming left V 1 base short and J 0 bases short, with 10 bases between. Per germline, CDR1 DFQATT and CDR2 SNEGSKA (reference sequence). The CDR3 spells CSARGQRSSYNEQFF. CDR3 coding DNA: TGCAGTGCTAGAGGCCAGCGGAGCTCCTACAATGAGCAGTTCTTC.

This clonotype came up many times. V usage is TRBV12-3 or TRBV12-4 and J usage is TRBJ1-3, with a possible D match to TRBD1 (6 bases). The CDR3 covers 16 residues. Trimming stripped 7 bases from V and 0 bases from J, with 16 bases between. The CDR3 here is CASTAGGSTSGNTIYF. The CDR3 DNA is TGTGCCAGCACCGCCGGGGGCTCTACCTCTGGAAACACCATATATTTT.

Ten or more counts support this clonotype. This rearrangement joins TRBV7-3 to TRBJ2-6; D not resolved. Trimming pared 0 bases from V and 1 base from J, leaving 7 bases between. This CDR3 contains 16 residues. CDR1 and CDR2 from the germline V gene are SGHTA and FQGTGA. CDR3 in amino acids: CASSLTTNSGANVLTF. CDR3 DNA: TGTGCCAGCAGCTTAACCACGAATTCTGGGGCCAACGTCCTGACTTTC.

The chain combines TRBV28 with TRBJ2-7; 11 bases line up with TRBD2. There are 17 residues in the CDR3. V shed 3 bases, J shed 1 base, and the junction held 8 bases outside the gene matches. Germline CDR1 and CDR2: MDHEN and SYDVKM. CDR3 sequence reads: CASSLEFSGRGSYEQYF. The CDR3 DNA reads TGTGCCAGCAGTTTGGAGTTTAGCGGGAGGGGGTCCTACGAGCAGTACTTC.

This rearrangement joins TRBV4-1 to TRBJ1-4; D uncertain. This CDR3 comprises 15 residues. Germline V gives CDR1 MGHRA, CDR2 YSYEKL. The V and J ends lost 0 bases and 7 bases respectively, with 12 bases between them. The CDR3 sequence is CASSQDYGKAEKLFF. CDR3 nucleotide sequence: TGCGCCAGCAGCCAAGATTACGGGAAGGCTGAAAAACTGTTTTTT.

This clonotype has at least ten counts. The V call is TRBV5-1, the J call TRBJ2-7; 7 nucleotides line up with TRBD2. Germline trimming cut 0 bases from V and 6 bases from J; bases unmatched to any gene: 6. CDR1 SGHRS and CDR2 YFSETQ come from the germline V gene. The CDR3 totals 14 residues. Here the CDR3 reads CASSLAAGEVEQYF. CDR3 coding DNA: TGCGCCAGCAGCTTGGCTGCGGGGGAGGTCGAGCAGTACTTC. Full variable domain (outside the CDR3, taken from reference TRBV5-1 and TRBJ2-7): KAGVTQTPRYLIKTRGQQVTLSCSPISGHRSVSWYQQTPGQGLQFLFEYFSETQRNKGNFPGRFSGRQFSNSRSEMNVSTLELGDSALYLCASSLAAGEVEQYFGPGTRLTVT.

The CDR3 spells CAWNPVDTEAFF. CDR3 bases: TGTGCCTGGAATCCCGTCGACACTGAAGCTTTCTTT. The J gene is TRBJ1-1, the V gene TRBV30, with D uncertain. This CDR3 region has 12 residues. The germline V and J ends were trimmed by 4 bases and 3 bases, with 9 bases remaining between them. Per the germline V gene, CDR1 is GTSNPN and CDR2 is SVGIG (reference sequence).

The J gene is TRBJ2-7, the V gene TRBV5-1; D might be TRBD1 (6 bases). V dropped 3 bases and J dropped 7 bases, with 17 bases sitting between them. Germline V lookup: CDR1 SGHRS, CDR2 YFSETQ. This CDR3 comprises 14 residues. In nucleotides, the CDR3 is TGCGCCAGCAGCTACGACAACAGGGTCAGAGAGCAGTACTTC. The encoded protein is CASSYDNRVREQYF.

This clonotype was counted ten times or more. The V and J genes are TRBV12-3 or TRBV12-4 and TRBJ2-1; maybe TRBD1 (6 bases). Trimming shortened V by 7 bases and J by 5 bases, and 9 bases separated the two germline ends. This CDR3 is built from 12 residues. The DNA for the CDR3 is TGTGCCAGCACGGACAGCCACAATGAGCAGTTCTTC. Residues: CASTDSHNEQFF.

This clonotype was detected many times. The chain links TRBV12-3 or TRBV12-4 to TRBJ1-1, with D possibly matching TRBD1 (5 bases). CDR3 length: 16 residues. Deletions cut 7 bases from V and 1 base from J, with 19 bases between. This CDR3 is CASIPGRGGTNTEAFF. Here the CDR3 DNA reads TGTGCCAGCATCCCCGGGCGGGGTGGGACGAACACTGAAGCTTTCTTT.